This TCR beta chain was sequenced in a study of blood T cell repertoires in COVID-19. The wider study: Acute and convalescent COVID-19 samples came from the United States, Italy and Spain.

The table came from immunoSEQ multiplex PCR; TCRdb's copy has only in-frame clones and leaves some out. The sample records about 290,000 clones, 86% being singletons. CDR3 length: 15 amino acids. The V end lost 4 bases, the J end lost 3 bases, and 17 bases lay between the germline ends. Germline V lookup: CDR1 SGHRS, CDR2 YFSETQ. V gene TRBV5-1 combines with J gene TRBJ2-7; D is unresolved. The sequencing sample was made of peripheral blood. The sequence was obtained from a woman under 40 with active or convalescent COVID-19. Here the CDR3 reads CASSVDRAPLYEQYF. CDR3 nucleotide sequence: TGCGCCAGCAGCGTCGACCGAGCGCCCCTCTACGAGCAGTACTTC. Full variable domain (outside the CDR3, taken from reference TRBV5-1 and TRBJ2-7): KAGVTQTPRYLIKTRGQQVTLSCSPISGHRSVSWYQQTPGQGLQFLFEYFSETQRNKGNFPGRFSGRQFSNSRSEMNVSTLELGDSALYLCASSVDRAPLYEQYFGPGTRLTVT.